This T cell receptor (beta chain) was identified in a study of identical twins (dated by TCRdb to about 2016). Broadly, across the study: To test whether fetal clonotypes persist, this study deep-sequenced TCR alpha and beta repertoires from monozygotic twins, from unrelated adults of various ages, and from cord blood. To rule out contamination, replicate twin experiments were performed at different times with different library preparation protocols. The paper as a whole reports these results and caveats: Conclusions relied on cross-sectional statistical analysis, since the same donors could not be followed over many years. Abundant cord blood beta clonotypes had fewer insertions, young adult naive repertoires showed a similar but weaker trend, and memory repertoires showed no such trend. Zero-insertion analyses could be partly confounded by invariant T cells such as MAIT and iNKT, although diverse VJ usage argued against such confounding for most clonotypes. Excess twin sharing in beta out-of-frame sequences was weaker because fewer shared sequences lowered the signal-to-noise ratio. Out-of-frame TCR alpha sharing in monozygotic twins was systematically underestimated by recombination models, whereas sharing between unrelated individuals was in agreement with the recombination models. Compared with coincidental sharing between unrelated individuals, out-of-frame TCR alpha sequences shared between twins showed an excess of sequences with low generation probability.

This clonotype was seen more than once but under ten times. This receptor's antigen is unknown. Base quality data are lacking; no much larger clone is found one base away. Libraries were made using 5' RACE. The data were produced on an Illumina HiSeq 2000. Template switching added a universal primer binding site, and the final cDNA carried a unique molecular identifier that allowed TCR cDNA molecules to be counted accurately. First-strand cDNA for TCR alpha and beta chains was synthesized from specific primers in the conserved constant-segment region. To control for contamination, every cDNA library was double barcoded, receiving both a SMART-Mk sample barcode and Illumina barcodes. TruSeq adapter sequences, together with Illumina sample barcodes, were added in two successive PCR steps. The Illumina HiSeq platform was used with custom primers to sequence TCR alpha and beta cDNA libraries. The paper's data handling went like this. Unique molecular identifiers were extracted from raw reads with MiGEC, and CDR3 positions were determined with MiXCR. Recombination models were inferred per individual with the repgenHMM and IGoR tools using an EM algorithm. The analysis of shared clonotypes was done with the tcR package in R, with sharing normalized by the product of cloneset sizes. To study raw recombination without the effects of thymic and clonal selection, out-of-frame nonproductive sequences were analyzed. The public reads were run again by TCRdb, first through fastp at Q25 and then through MiXCR, and only productive beta chains were kept. Merged by CDR3 protein, the rows form single entries marked with the most common genes and DNA. These V and J calls derive from TCRdb rather than the authors' analysis. This sample has 510,000 or so distinct CDR3 sequences in its table, and roughly 15% of those were observed once. The ten largest clones take up nearly 0.45% of the sample.

Every donor was a healthy Caucasian. The twin cohort consisted of three pairs of female monozygotic twins, all aged roughly 18 to 29 years. Positive isolation kits from Invitrogen were used to isolate the CD4+ and CD8+ T cell populations. Ends trimmed: V by 5 bases, J by 9 bases; bases unmatched to a gene: 7. The germline V gene encodes CDR1 MNHEY and CDR2 SMNVEV (reference sequence). The CDR3 runs 13 residues from the cysteine to the phenylalanine. Only the CDR3 portion is preserved as DNA: 39 bases, with reading frame beginning at the first base. The sample was also linked to a second study, of yellow fever vaccine responses in identical twins. The second paper states: According to the authors, the vaccine-induced T cell response in identical twins seemed to be partly convergent and partly specific to each individual. In the study, vaccine-responding T cell clones were precisely tracked in identical twins.

Sequenced sample: CD4+ T cells sorted from blood. This chain joins TRBV27 to TRBJ2-1, and TRBD1 aligns with 7 junction nucleotides. The sequence was obtained from a woman aged 18 to 35 in good health. The CDR3 here reads CASSLTGFGEQFF. The DNA sequence follows: TGTGCCAGCAGTCTGACAGGGTTCGGTGAGCAGTTCTTC.